These 2 T cell receptor beta chains came from one sample sequenced in a study of OX40 agonist ivuxolimab in advanced cancers. Sequenced by immunoSEQ multiplex PCR; TCRdb stores in-frame clones only, minus some. Among about 66,000 clones, about 88% were seen once, and the ten largest hold approximately 4%. The material was CD4+ or CD8+ T cells sorted from blood, obtained in a trial of the OX40 agonist ivuxolimab. The receptor source for this set is an adult with an advanced solid tumor such as melanoma, head and neck, liver or kidney cancer.

V usage is TRBV2 and J usage is TRBJ2-5; TRBD1 agrees at 8 bases. CDR3 size: 15 residues. Germline-derived CDR1 and CDR2 are SNHLY and FYNNEI. The V gene end was trimmed by 7 bases and the J gene end by 3 bases; junction bases not matched to a gene: 10. CDR3 DNA sequence: TGTGCCAGCACTAAGCAGGGGGCCAAAGAAGAGACCCAGTACTTC. Translation gives CASTKQGAKEETQYF.

This chain joins TRBV10-3 and TRBJ1-2; D is unclear. The ends were cut back, 8 bases at V and 0 bases at J, with 16 bases in the middle. The CDR3 length is 15 residues. Germline V gives CDR1 ENHRY, CDR2 SYGVKD. The DNA of the CDR3 is TGTGCCATCGGTATCACCGCCGCCACTAACTATGGCTACACCTTC. This sequence encodes CAIGITAATNYGYTF.